This passage covers 10 T cell receptor beta chains from one sample sequenced in a study of response to subunit inactivated influenza vaccine. TCRdb reanalysed the RT-PCR reads using MiXCR and keeps one entry per CDR3 protein. This sample carries a few hundred thousand distinct CDR3 sequences, 10% to 11% of them seen once, and the ten largest clones take about 12%. Sequences were derived from PBMCs from blood, sampled more than 35 days after vaccination. Source of these receptors: a man aged 45-60 years who received an inactivated influenza vaccine.

This clonotype was seen at least ten times. V and J are TRBV7-2 and TRBJ1-3, with 7 bases fitting TRBD1. J lost 1 base, V lost 2 bases, and 5 bases had no gene match. Per the germline V gene, CDR1 is SGHTA and CDR2 is FQGNSA. This CDR3 has 16 amino acids. In DNA, the CDR3 is TGTGCCAGCAGCTTATCGAGACAGGGATCTGGAAACACCATATATTTT. The encoded protein is CASSLSRQGSGNTIYF. Complete variable domain (other parts from reference TRBV7-2 and TRBJ1-3): GAGVSQSPSNKVTEKGKDVELRCDPISGHTALYWYRQSLGQGLEFLIYFQGNSAPDKSGLPSDRFSAERTGGSVSTLTIQRTQQEDSAVYLCASSLSRQGSGNTIYFGEGSWLTVV.

This clonotype has just a few counts. V is TRBV20-1 and J is TRBJ2-3; the match to TRBD2 covers 8 bases. Germline CDR1 is DFQATT and CDR2 is SNEGSKA (reference sequence). V lost 0 bases, J lost 2 bases, and 25 bases stayed unmatched. The CDR3 totals 22 residues. For the CDR3, the DNA is TGCAGTGCTAGAGATGGGGGTGGAGAGAGAAAAATCAGCGGGAGAAACACAGATACGCAGTATTTT. Translating gives CSARDGGGERKISGRNTDTQYF.

This clonotype was picked up a small number of times. This chain uses TRBV11-3 with TRBJ2-1; possible D gene TRBD2, 5 bases. CDR1 is SGHNT, CDR2 YENEEA, per germline. This CDR3 spans 15 amino acids. Trimming pared 3 bases from V and 9 bases from J, leaving 18 bases between. This CDR3 reads CASSFNLLEGGEQFF. The CDR3, as DNA: TGTGCCAGCAGCTTCAACCTACTAGAAGGCGGTGAGCAGTTCTTC.

In this sample, this clonotype turned up many times. The V call is TRBV10-3, the J call TRBJ2-1, with 7 nucleotides matching TRBD1. This CDR3 has 15 amino acids. Looked up from germline, CDR1 is ENHRY and CDR2 is SYGVKD. V shed 3 bases and J 1 base; nucleotides not matched to a gene: 3. The CDR3 region is CAISDGRGSYNEQFF. The CDR3 bases are TGTGCCATCAGTGACGGCAGGGGGTCCTACAATGAGCAGTTCTTC.

The table lists this clonotype with many counts. V is TRBV20-1 and J is TRBJ1-4, with D tentatively TRBD1 (5 bases). V was trimmed by 3 bases and J by 7 bases, leaving 6 bases between them. This CDR3 has 11 residues. Germline values: CDR1 DFQATT, CDR2 SNEGSKA (reference sequence). CDR3 loop: CSARRGEKLFF. For the CDR3, the DNA is TGCAGTGCTAGGAGGGGTGAAAAACTGTTTTTT.

This clonotype was counted between two and nine times. The rearrangement joins TRBV10-3 to TRBJ1-6; 7 positions match TRBD1. Germline CDR1 is ENHRY and CDR2 is SYGVKD. Trimming took 6 bases from V and 6 from J; bases not matched to a gene: 11. CDR3 length equals 16 residues. The CDR3 DNA reads as TGTGCCATCAGCGTGAGGATGACAGGGAGTAATTCACCCCTCCACTTT. It specifies CAISVRMTGSNSPLHF.

This chain uses TRBV20-1 with TRBJ2-7; 11 bases are a match to TRBD2. The germline CDR1 and CDR2 sequences are DFQATT and SNEGSKA (reference sequence). V shed 4 bases, J shed 0 bases, and the junction held 8 bases outside the gene matches. The CDR3 spans 16 residues. The CDR3 coding sequence is TGCAGTGCTACAGGGACTAGCGGTCTTAGCTCCTACGAGCAGTACTTC. It yields the protein CSATGTSGLSSYEQYF.

This clonotype was detected many times. V and J are TRBV10-3 and TRBJ1-6; D is undetermined. Germline V gene data show CDR1 as ENHRY and CDR2 as SYGVKD. Trimming removed 3 bases at V and 9 bases at J, with 9 bases between. This CDR3 region has 13 residues. The CDR3 DNA is TGTGCCATCAGTGAAGTCGGAATTTCACCCCTCCACTTT. The encoded protein is CAISEVGISPLHF.

V usage is TRBV5-1 and J usage is TRBJ2-5; 7 bases line up with TRBD1. The CDR3 has 15 residues. Germline CDR1 is SGHRS and CDR2 is YFSETQ. Trimming at V came to 4 bases and at J to 1 base, leaving 7 bases not matched to a gene. The CDR3 here is CASSGLGQSQETQYF. Written as DNA, the CDR3 is TGCGCCAGCAGCGGCCTGGGACAGAGCCAAGAGACCCAGTACTTC.

In its sample, this clonotype was seen a few times. The chain employs TRBV10-1 and TRBJ2-5, with TRBD2 matching 7 bases. CDR3 length equals 17 residues. Germline CDR1 WNHNN, CDR2 SYGVQD (reference sequence). V lost 0 bases to trimming and J lost 7 bases; unmatched junction nucleotides: 14. The CDR3 nucleotides are TGCGCCAGCAGTGAGTCCATCGGGCGGGGGATTTCTTGGACCCAGTACTTC. Protein product: CASSESIGRGISWTQYF.